This T cell receptor (beta chain) was sequenced for a study of siplizumab effects on memory and regulatory T cells. Study-level findings and limits: The authors mapped only a minor fraction of alloreactive clones to unstimulated subsets. Naive T cells seemed more diverse than memory cells and seemed major alloresponse contributors.

The CDR3 sequence is 17 residues long. CDR1 is SGHNT and CDR2 is YENEEA in the germline V gene. Unmatched junction bases numbered 7, after V lost 4 bases and J lost 1 base. As concerns this clone: Its matching antigen is unknown.

Here immunoSEQ multiplex PCR was the method, and the copy in TCRdb shows in-frame clones only, minus some. The sample contains over 85,000 clones, nearly 95% of which appear only once. The TCR sequence derives from a human donor in good health. The V gene is TRBV11-3, the J gene TRBJ1-1, with 12 bases matching TRBD1. The sequenced material came from non-Treg CD4+ T cells sorted from blood. The CDR3 reads CASSWGQGAAWNTEAFF. The CDR3 DNA sequence: TGTGCCAGCAGCTGGGGACAGGGGGCGGCCTGGAACACTGAAGCTTTCTTT.